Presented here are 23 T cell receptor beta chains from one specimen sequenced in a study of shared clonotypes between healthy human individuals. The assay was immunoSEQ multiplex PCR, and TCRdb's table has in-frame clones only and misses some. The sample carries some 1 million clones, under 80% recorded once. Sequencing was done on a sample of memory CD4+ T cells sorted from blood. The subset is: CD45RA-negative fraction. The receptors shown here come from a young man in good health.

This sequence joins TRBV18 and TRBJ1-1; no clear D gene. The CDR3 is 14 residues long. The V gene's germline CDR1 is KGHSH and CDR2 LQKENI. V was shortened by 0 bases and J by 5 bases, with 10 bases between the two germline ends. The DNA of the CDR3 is TGTGCCAGCTCACCACCGCCTGCGGGGACTGAAGCTTTCTTT. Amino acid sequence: CASSPPPAGTEAFF.

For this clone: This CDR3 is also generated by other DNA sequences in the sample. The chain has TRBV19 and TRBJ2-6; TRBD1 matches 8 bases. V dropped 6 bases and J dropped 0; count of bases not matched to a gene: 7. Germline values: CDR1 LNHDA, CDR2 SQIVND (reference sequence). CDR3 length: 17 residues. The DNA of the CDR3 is TGTGCCAGTAGCCGAGGACAGGGAGGCTCTGGGGCCAACGTCCTGACTTTC. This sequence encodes CASSRGQGGSGANVLTF.

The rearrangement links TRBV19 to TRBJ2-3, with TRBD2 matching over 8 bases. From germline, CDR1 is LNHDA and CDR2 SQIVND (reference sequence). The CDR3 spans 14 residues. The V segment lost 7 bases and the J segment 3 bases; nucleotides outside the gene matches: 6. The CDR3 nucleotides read TGTGCCAGTATTGATGCGGGGGGAACAGATACGCAGTATTTT. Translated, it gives CASIDAGGTDTQYF. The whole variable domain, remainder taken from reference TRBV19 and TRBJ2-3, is DGGITQSPKYLFRKEGQNVTLSCEQNLNHDAMYWYRQDPGQGLRLIYYSQIVNDFQKGDIAEGYSVSREKKESFPLTVTSAQKNPTAFYLCASIDAGGTDTQYFGPGTRLTVL.

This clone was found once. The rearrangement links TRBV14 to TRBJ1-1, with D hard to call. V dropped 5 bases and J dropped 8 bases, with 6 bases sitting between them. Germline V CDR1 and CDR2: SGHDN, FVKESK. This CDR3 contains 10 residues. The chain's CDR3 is CASSLLEAFF. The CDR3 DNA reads TGTGCCAGCAGCTTGTTGGAAGCTTTCTTT. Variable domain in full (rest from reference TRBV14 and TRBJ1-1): EAGVTQFPSHSVIEKGQTVTLRCDPISGHDNLYWYRRVMGKEIKFLLHFVKESKQDESGMPNNRFLAERTGGTYSTLKVQPAELEDSGVYFCASSLLEAFFGQGTRLTVV.

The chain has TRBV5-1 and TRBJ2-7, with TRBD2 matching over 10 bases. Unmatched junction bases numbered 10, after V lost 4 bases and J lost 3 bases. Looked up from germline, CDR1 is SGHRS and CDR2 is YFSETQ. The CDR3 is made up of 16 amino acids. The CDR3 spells CASSLGRVAGGYEQYF. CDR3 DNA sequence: TGCGCCAGCAGCCTTGGTAGGGTAGCGGGAGGCTACGAGCAGTACTTC.

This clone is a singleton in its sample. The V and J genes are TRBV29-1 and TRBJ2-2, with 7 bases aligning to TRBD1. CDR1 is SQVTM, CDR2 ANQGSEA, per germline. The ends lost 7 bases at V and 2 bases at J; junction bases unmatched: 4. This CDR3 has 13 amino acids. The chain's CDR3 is CSAGTANTGELFF. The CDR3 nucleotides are TGCAGCGCCGGGACAGCTAACACCGGGGAGCTGTTTTTT.

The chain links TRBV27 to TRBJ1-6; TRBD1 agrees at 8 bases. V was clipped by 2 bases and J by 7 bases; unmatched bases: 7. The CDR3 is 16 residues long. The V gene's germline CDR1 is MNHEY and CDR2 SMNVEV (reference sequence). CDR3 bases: TGTGCCAGCAGTTTAGAAGGGGACAGGACGAATTCACCCCTCCACTTT. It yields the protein CASSLEGDRTNSPLHF.

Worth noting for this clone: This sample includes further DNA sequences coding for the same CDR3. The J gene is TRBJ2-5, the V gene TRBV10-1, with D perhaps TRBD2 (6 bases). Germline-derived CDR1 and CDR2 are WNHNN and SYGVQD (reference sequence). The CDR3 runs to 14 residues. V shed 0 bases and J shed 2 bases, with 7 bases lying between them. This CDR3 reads CASSESGGQETQYF. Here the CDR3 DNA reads TGCGCCAGCAGTGAGTCGGGGGGACAAGAGACCCAGTACTTC.

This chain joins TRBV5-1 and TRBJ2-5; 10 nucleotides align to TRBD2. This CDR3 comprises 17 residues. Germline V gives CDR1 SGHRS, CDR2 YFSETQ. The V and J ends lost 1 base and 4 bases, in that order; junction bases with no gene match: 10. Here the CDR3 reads CASSLSLAGDVSETQYF. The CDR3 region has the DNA TGCGCCAGCAGCTTGTCTCTAGCGGGAGATGTTTCAGAGACCCAGTACTTC.

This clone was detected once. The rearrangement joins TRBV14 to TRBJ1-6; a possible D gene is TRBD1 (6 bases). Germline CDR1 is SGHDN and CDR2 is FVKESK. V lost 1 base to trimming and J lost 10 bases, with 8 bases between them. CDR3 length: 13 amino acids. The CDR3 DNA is TGTGCCAGCAGCCAAGGAGGGGGATCACCCCTCCACTTT. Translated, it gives CASSQGGGSPLHF.

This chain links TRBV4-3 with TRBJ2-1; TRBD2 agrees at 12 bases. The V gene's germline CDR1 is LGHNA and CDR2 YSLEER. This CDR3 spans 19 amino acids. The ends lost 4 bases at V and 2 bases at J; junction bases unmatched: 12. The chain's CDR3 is CASSPTRTSGISAYNEQFF. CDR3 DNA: TGCGCCAGCAGCCCTACTAGGACTAGCGGGATTAGTGCCTACAATGAGCAGTTCTTC.

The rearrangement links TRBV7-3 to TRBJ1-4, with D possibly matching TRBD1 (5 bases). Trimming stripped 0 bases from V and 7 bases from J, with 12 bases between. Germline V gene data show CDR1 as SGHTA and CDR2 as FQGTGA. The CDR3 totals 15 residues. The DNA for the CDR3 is TGTGCCAGCAGCTTAACTTCGGGGACGGGTGAAAAACTGTTTTTT. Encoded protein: CASSLTSGTGEKLFF.

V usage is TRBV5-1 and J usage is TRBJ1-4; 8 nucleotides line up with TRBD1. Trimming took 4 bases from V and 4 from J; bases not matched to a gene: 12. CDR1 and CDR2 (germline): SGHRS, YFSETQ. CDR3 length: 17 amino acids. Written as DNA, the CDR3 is TGCGCCAGCAGCCCCCCCCGCACACAGGGGGTTAATGAAAAACTGTTTTTT. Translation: CASSPPRTQGVNEKLFF.

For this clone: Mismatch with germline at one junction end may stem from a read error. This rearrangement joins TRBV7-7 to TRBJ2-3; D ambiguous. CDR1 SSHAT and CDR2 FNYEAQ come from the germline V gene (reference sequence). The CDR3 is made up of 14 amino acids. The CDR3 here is CASSRSGPTDTQYF. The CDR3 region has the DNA TGTGCTAGCAGCCGGTCAGGTCCCACAGATACGCAGTATTTT.

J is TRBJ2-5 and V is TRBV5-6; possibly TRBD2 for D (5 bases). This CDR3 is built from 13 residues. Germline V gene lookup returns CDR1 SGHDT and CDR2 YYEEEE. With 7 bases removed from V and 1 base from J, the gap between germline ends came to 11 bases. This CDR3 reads CASGLPFQETQYF. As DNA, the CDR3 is TGTGCCAGCGGACTCCCCTTCCAAGAGACCCAGTACTTC.

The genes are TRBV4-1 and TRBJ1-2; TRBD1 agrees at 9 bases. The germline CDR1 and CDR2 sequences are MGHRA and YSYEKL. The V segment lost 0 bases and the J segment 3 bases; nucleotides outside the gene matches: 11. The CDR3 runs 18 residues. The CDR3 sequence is CASSQDGLVRDRDYGYTF. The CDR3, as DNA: TGCGCCAGCAGCCAAGATGGGTTGGTCCGGGACAGGGACTATGGCTACACCTTC.

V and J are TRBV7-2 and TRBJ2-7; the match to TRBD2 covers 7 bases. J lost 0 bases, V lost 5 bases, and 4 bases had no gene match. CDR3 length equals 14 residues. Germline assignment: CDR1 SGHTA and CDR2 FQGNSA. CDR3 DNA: TGTGCCAGCAGCCCTAGCGGCAACTCCTACGAGCAGTACTTC. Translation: CASSPSGNSYEQYF.

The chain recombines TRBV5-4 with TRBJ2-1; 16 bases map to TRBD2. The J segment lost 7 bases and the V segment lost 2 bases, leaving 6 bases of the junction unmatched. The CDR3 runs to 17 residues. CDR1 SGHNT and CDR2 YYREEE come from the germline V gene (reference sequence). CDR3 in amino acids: CASSFGTSGRALNEQFF. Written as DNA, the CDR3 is TGTGCCAGCAGCTTCGGGACTAGCGGGAGGGCCCTAAATGAGCAGTTCTTC.

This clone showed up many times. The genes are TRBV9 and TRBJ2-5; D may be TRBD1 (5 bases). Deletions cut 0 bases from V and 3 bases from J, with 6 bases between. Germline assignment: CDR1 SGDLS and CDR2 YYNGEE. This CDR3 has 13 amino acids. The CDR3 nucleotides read TGTGCCAGCAGCGTAGGACAGAAAGAGACCCAGTACTTC. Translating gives CASSVGQKETQYF.

CDR3 protein: CASSLEGTIYNEQFF. CDR3 bases: TGTGCCAGCAGCTTGGAGGGTACGATCTACAATGAGCAGTTCTTC. The chain couples TRBV5-4 to TRBJ2-1; no reliable D call. V was pared by 0 bases and J by 3 bases, with 10 bases between. The CDR3 runs to 15 residues. Germline-derived CDR1 and CDR2 are SGHNT and YYREEE (reference sequence).

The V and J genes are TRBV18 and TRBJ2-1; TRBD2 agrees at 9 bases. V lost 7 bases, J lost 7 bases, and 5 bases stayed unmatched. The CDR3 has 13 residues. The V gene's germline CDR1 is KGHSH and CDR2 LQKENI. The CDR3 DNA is TGTGCCAGCTTGCTTAGCGGGGGTAATGAGCAGTTCTTC. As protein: CASLLSGGNEQFF.

Here the CDR3 DNA reads TGTGCCAGCAGCTGGGCGAGGGGGGCTCAAGAGACCCAGTACTTC. Translated: CASSWARGAQETQYF. This rearrangement joins TRBV5-4 to TRBJ2-5; perhaps D is TRBD1 or TRBD2 (6 bases each). CDR1 is SGHNT and CDR2 is YYREEE in the germline V gene (reference sequence). V lost 3 bases and J lost 2, with 14 bases in between. The CDR3 runs to 15 residues.

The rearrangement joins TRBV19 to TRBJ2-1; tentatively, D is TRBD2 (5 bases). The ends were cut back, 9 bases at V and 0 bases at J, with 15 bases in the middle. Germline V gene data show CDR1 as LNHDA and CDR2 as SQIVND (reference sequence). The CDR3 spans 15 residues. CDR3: CASRDPGSSYNEQFF. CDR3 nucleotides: TGTGCCAGCCGGGATCCGGGAAGCTCCTACAATGAGCAGTTCTTC.